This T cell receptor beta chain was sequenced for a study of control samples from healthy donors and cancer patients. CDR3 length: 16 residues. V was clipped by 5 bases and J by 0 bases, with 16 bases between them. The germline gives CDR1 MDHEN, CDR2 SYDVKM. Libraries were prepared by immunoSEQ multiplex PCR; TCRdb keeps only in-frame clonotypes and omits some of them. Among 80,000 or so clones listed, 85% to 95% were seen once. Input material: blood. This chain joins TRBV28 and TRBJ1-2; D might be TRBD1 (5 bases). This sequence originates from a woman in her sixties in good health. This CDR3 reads CASSGLPGQTNYGYTF. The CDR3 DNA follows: TGTGCCAGCAGTGGCCTTCCGGGGCAGACTAACTATGGCTACACCTTC.